This TCR beta chain comes out of a study of T cell repertoires in cytomegalovirus infection. General study points: The ex vivo response was dominated by HLA-C-restricted CMV-specific TCR beta clonotypes.

CDR3 length: 13 residues. CDR1 is ENHRY, CDR2 SYGVKD, per germline. V was shortened by 8 bases and J by 4 bases, with 14 bases between the two germline ends. This clonotype was seen a handful of times. Its target is unknown. MiXCR, applied by TCRdb to the reads, yields one record per CDR3 protein. The profile shows about 530,000 distinct CDR3 sequences, more than 20% of them singletons. The chain recombines TRBV10-3 with TRBJ1-2; weak D call: TRBD1 (5 bases). This receptor was taken from a human donor in good health (CMV status not recorded). Some clones in this sample may be carry-over from other donors' samples. Sample: PBMCs. CDR3 in amino acids: CAIGGRDGYGYTF. DNA for the CDR3: TGTGCCATCGGGGGAAGGGACGGCTATGGCTACACCTTC.